This T cell receptor (beta chain) was sequenced in a study of CXCR3-negative and CXCR3-positive naive CD8 T cells. Libraries were UMI-labeled 5' RACE TRB cDNA. Reanalyzing the 5' RACE reads, TCRdb keeps one entry per CDR3 protein, without DNA. The listing records some 140,000 distinct CDR3 sequences. Concerning this clonotype: Its target is unknown.

Findings and caveats of the study: Similar TRBV-TRBJ usage was seen in naive cells (both CXCR3-negative and CXCR3-positive), but memory cells differed. Memory CD8+ cells showed much lower diversity, while both naive subsets were comparably high. A higher hydrophobicity marked the TRB CDR3s of CXCR3-positive naive cells versus CXCR3-negative naive cells.

CDR1 and CDR2 from the germline V gene are MDHEN and SYDVKM. The CDR3 length is 13 residues. Sequenced sample: naive CXCR3+ CD8+ T cells from blood. Indicated subset: CD45RO-CCR7+CD27+CD95- naive CD8+ T cells expressing CXCR3 (TNR3+). The TCR originated in a human donor in good health. Some clones in this sample may be carry-over from other donors' samples. The chain has TRBV28 and TRBJ1-1. This chain's CDR3 is CASSLIRGTEAFF.